This entry describes one T cell receptor (beta chain). The antigen is unknown. This CDR3 contains 15 residues. The V gene's germline CDR1 is SGHAT and CDR2 FQNNGV. V was shortened by 4 bases and J by 8 bases, with 15 bases between the two germline ends. This sample stems from a study of radiation and T cells in renal cell carcinoma. Specified time point: blood 4 weeks post-SBRT, at nephrectomy. Treatment of the sample: 15 Gy SBRT to primary tumor, nephrectomy 4 weeks later. Nephrectomy followed 15 Gy stereotactic body radiation by 4 weeks. Repertoires were generated with immunoSEQ multiplex PCR, while TCRdb's copy carries only in-frame clones and drops some. The data show around 180,000 clones, with 88% seen just once and approximately 11% held by the top ten. Overall study results and limits: Baseline intratumoral clonotype presence is unknown without pretreatment biopsies.

This specimen was blood, taken from a patient whose treatment included radiotherapy and nephrectomy. The TCR sequence derives from a woman aged 50 to 65 with renal cell carcinoma. The chain is built from TRBV11-2 and TRBJ1-6; D may be TRBD1 (6 bases). The CDR3 sequence: CASSWGAGHDSPLHF. CDR3 sequence (DNA): TGTGCCAGCAGCTGGGGGGCGGGACACGATTCACCCCTCCACTTT. The full variable domain, rest sourced from reference TRBV11-2 and TRBJ1-6, is EAGVAQSPRYKIIEKRQSVAFWCNPISGHATLYWYQQILGQGPKLLIQFQNNGVVDDSQLPKDRFSAERLKGVDSTLKIQPAKLEDSAVYLCASSWGAGHDSPLHFGNGTRLTVT.